This T cell receptor beta chain was sequenced for a study of blood T cell repertoires in COVID-19 (dated by TCRdb to 2018 to 2020). Some background on the complete study: Recovered participants in ImmuneRACE Cohort 3 were defined by two consecutive negative NP/OP PCR tests, clearance by a healthcare professional, or resolution of symptoms. The collaborator samples originated in the United States, Italy and Spain and spanned the acute and convalescent phases of COVID-19. The material from the prospective study consisted of cDNA or gDNA derived from T cells, B-cell-depleted T cells, or PBMCs. Subjects who had been exposed to COVID-19, were actively infected with it, or had recovered from it provided the deeply sampled blood TCRbeta repertoires that made up the dataset. A freely available public database, intended as a resource for researchers studying the immune response to SARS-CoV-2, is where the repertoires were released. The samples were drawn from two sources: the first 160 participants of the ongoing ImmuneRACE study, and 1,000 to 1,500 subjects contributed by 6 global collaborators. Sample metadata almost always included a de-identified subject ID, COVID-19 status, age in years and sex. Where available, HLA class I and class II types were obtained from metadata supplied by the sample provider rather than from assay-based typing. Overall study results and their limits: How much clinical and demographic metadata was included differed by source and by participant, and the metadata was provided uncurated.

Participants in the prospective study were enrolled through a virtual design, were aged roughly 18 to 100 years, and lived in fewer than 30 United States geographic areas. To assign participants to cohorts, the prospective study relied on clinical history that participants themselves reported in a screening survey and a study questionnaire. In the prospective study, mobile phlebotomists collected whole blood, serum and a nasopharyngeal or oropharyngeal swab from each participant. Over an approximately two-month period, participants in the prospective study had the option of providing additional blood draws and questionnaires. Before DNA extraction, blood samples from the prospective study were shipped at room temperature or frozen. The junction shows trimming of 6 bases on V and 1 base on J, and the gene matches do not reach 6 bases of it. The CDR3 holds 15 amino acids from the cysteine to the phenylalanine. The entry retains the CDR3 DNA only, 45 bases that are in frame from base 1. CDR1 is given as LNHDA and CDR2 as SQIVND, both from the germline V gene (reference sequence).

About this clone: The specificity of this receptor is unknown. Per-base qualities were not stored, and no clone one base away is much larger.

TCRbeta CDR3 regions were amplified from genomic DNA by means of the immunoSEQ Assay, a bias-controlled multiplex PCR. The study's own analysis went as follows. The number of nucleated cells in each sample was estimated from the amplification of reference gene primers within the assay. To quantify the absolute abundance of each unique TCRbeta CDR3 rearrangement, sequence reads were collapsed and filtered. For each sample, productive Simpson clonality was calculated as the square root of Simpson's diversity index across productive rearrangements. TCRdb stores this immuneACCESS table with in-frame sequences only. Part of the clones is absent; in the studies checked, under half of the shortfall reflects unresolved V genes, and no reason is known for the rest. V and J calls and clone size are as listed in that table; D and trimming were resolved from the DNA. The sample table shows roughly 210,000 clones, and around 86% are seen once. The ten biggest clones cover around 7% of the sample.

The sequence is built from TRBV19 and TRBJ2-5; TRBD1 matches 9 bases in the middle. What was sequenced was PBMCs or T cells enriched from blood (not recorded which). This sequence originates from a man aged 25 to 40 in a cohort exposed to, infected with or recovered from COVID-19 (not recorded which). DNA sequence: TGTGCCAGTAGAGGGACAGGGTTGGCCCAAGAGACCCAGTACTTC. Its translation is CASRGTGLAQETQYF. Joined to the reference TRBV19 and TRBJ2-5 proteins, this CDR3 gives the full variable domain: DGGITQSPKYLFRKEGQNVTLSCEQNLNHDAMYWYRQDPGQGLRLIYYSQIVNDFQKGDIAEGYSVSREKKESFPLTVTSAQKNPTAFYLCASRGTGLAQETQYFGPGTRLLVL.